These 15 T cell receptor beta chains share one sample of origin, sequenced in a study of CD8 T cells in ankylosing spondylitis. No antigen has been identified for these receptors. Overall study findings and caveats: One TCR beta motif, made up of roughly 8 highly homologous variants, appeared characteristic of ankylosing spondylitis blood.

TCRdb reprocessed the 5' RACE reads with MiXCR, giving one entry per CDR3 protein. The sample contains almost 400,000 distinct CDR3 sequences, about a fifth of which appear only once. Sequencing was done on a sample of blood, either unsorted or a sorted T cell fraction (not recorded which). All receptors derive from a male donor with ankylosing spondylitis.

This clonotype was counted a few times. The chain employs TRBV12-5 and TRBJ2-1; 8 bases line up with TRBD2. The CDR3 runs to 15 residues. V shed 3 bases, J shed 4 bases, and the junction held 5 bases outside the gene matches. Looked up from germline, CDR1 is LGHNT and CDR2 is FRNRAP. The CDR3, as DNA: TGTGCTAGTGGTTTTCTTAGCGGGGTGTACAATGAGCAGTTCTTC. Encoded protein: CASGFLSGVYNEQFF.

J is TRBJ2-5 and V is TRBV19; the D is unclear. CDR3 length: 14 residues. V gave up 2 bases and J gave up 0 bases, with 7 bases separating them. Germline CDR1 reads LNHDA; CDR2 reads SQIVND (reference sequence). CDR3: CASSITANQETQYF. In DNA, the CDR3 is TGTGCCAGTAGTATAACGGCGAACCAAGAGACCCAGTACTTC.

This chain uses TRBV7-7 with TRBJ2-1; D unclear. Germline V gives CDR1 SSHAT, CDR2 FNYEAQ (reference sequence). V lost 5 bases and J 4 bases, leaving 9 bases between the germline ends. This CDR3 is built from 13 residues. The CDR3: CASSVDKYNEQFF. The CDR3 DNA follows: TGTGCCAGCAGCGTTGACAAGTACAATGAGCAGTTCTTC. Combining the CDR3 with reference TRBV7-7 and TRBJ2-1 gives the whole variable domain GAGVSQSPRYKVTKRGQDVTLRCDPISSHATLYWYQQALGQGPEFLTYFNYEAQPDKSGLPSDRFSAERPEGSISTLTIQRTEQRDSAMYRCASSVDKYNEQFFGPGTRLTVL.

The V call is TRBV5-1, the J call TRBJ2-1; TRBD1 matches at 10 bases. V lost 3 bases to trimming and J lost 9 bases; unmatched junction nucleotides: 9. Looked up from germline, CDR1 is SGHRS and CDR2 is YFSETQ. This CDR3 contains 15 residues. The CDR3 nucleotides are TGCGCCAGCAGCTGGGTGACAGGGGGCAATTTTGAGCAGTTCTTC. Its protein product is CASSWVTGGNFEQFF.

This clonotype has a handful of counts. This chain joins TRBV6-2 or TRBV6-3 and TRBJ1-1, with 7 bases identical to TRBD1. Trimming took 10 bases from V and 5 from J; bases not matched to a gene: 13. CDR3 size: 14 residues. Germline V gives CDR1 MNHEY, CDR2 SVGEGT. CDR3 nucleotides: TGTGCCACCAACGACAGGGAAAGTTTTACTGAAGCTTTCTTT. It yields the protein CATNDRESFTEAFF.

V is TRBV6-1 and J is TRBJ2-7; no definite D call. The CDR3 spans 10 residues. CDR1 is MNHNS and CDR2 is SASEGT in the germline V gene. The V end lost 8 bases, the J end lost 4 bases, and 6 bases lay between the germline ends. The CDR3 sequence is CASSRYEQYF. In DNA form, the CDR3 reads TGTGCCAGCTCTAGGTACGAGCAGTACTTC.

This clonotype was seen only a few times. This chain joins TRBV7-8 and TRBJ2-1, with D uncertain. Germline-derived CDR1 and CDR2 are SGHVS and FQNEAQ. This CDR3 spans 16 amino acids. V lost 1 base to trimming and J lost 7 bases, with 17 bases between them. The CDR3 is CASSLVLASYSNEQFF. CDR3 DNA: TGTGCCAGCAGCTTAGTTCTGGCATCATACTCGAATGAGCAGTTCTTC.

The chain is built from TRBV7-6 and TRBJ2-7; perhaps TRBD1 as D (6 bases). V lost 3 bases to trimming and J lost 2 bases, with 14 bases between them. Germline V CDR1 and CDR2: SGHVS, FNYEAQ. The CDR3 consists of 15 residues. The CDR3: CASSFGGQFTYEQYF. The DNA of the CDR3 is TGTGCCAGCAGCTTTGGAGGACAGTTTACCTACGAGCAGTACTTC.

This clonotype was detected ten times or more. The chain links TRBV12-3 or TRBV12-4 to TRBJ1-4, with D uncertain. Trimming took off 6 bases at V and 3 bases at J, with 14 bases between the two ends. This CDR3 has 15 residues. The CDR3 protein is CASSSRRQANEKLFF. The CDR3 nucleotides are TGTGCCAGCAGCTCCCGACGGCAGGCTAATGAAAAACTGTTTTTT.

This chain uses TRBV28 with TRBJ1-2, with D tentatively TRBD1 (6 bases). The CDR3 runs 14 residues. Germline V CDR1 and CDR2: MDHEN, SYDVKM. V gave up 6 bases and J gave up 4 bases, with 15 bases separating them. As DNA, the CDR3 is TGTGCCAGCAGAACCCCCAGGGGCGTCTATGGCTACACCTTC. As protein: CASRTPRGVYGYTF.

This clonotype has only a few counts. CDR3 region: CASSWGLTQETQYF. CDR3 nucleotide sequence: TGCGCCAGCAGCTGGGGACTTACCCAAGAGACCCAGTACTTC. The chain recombines TRBV5-1 with TRBJ2-5, with D perhaps matching TRBD2 (6 bases). This CDR3 contains 14 residues. CDR1 SGHRS and CDR2 YFSETQ come from the germline V gene. V was clipped by 3 bases and J by 1 base, with 10 bases between them. The full variable domain, with the rest looked up from reference TRBV5-1 and TRBJ2-5, is KAGVTQTPRYLIKTRGQQVTLSCSPISGHRSVSWYQQTPGQGLQFLFEYFSETQRNKGNFPGRFSGRQFSNSRSEMNVSTLELGDSALYLCASSWGLTQETQYFGPGTRLLVL.

This clonotype was counted between two and nine times. The genes are TRBV29-1 and TRBJ2-2; D remains ambiguous. Germline V gene lookup returns CDR1 SQVTM and CDR2 ANQGSEA. V was clipped by 1 base and J by 1 base, with 4 bases between them. The CDR3 loop spans 13 amino acids. CDR3 in amino acids: CSVEAGNTGELFF. CDR3 DNA: TGCAGCGTTGAAGCAGGGAACACCGGGGAGCTGTTTTTT.

This clonotype was detected a few times. The V call is TRBV5-1, the J call TRBJ2-7; no firm D call. Germline CDR1 and CDR2: SGHRS and YFSETQ. V lost 3 bases and J lost 7, with 14 bases in between. CDR3 length: 13 residues. CDR3: CASSSLDQDEQYF. CDR3 DNA sequence: TGCGCCAGCAGCTCGCTGGATCAGGATGAGCAGTACTTC.

There are a few counts of this clonotype. The rearrangement uses TRBV2 and TRBJ2-3; TRBD2 matches 11 bases. This CDR3 comprises 16 residues. Per the germline V gene, CDR1 is SNHLY and CDR2 is FYNNEI. Trimming took 5 bases from V and 4 from J; bases not matched to a gene: 8. CDR3 nucleotides: TGTGCCAGCAGTCTACTAGCGGGAGTAGGGTCAGATACGCAGTATTTT. This gives the protein CASSLLAGVGSDTQYF. Full variable domain (rest looked up from reference TRBV2 and TRBJ2-3): EPEVTQTPSHQVTQMGQEVILRCVPISNHLYFYWYRQILGQKVEFLVSFYNNEISEKSEIFDDQFSVERPDGSNFTLKIRSTKLEDSAMYFCASSLLAGVGSDTQYFGPGTRLTVL.

This clonotype was seen a few times. V gene TRBV4-1 combines with J gene TRBJ1-4; 9 bases fit TRBD1. J was trimmed by 0 bases and V by 0 bases; bases with no gene match: 5. This CDR3 has 18 residues. CDR1 MGHRA and CDR2 YSYEKL come from the germline V gene. The chain's CDR3 is CASSQDGDRAATNEKLFF. For the CDR3, the DNA is TGCGCCAGCAGCCAAGATGGGGACAGGGCCGCAACTAATGAAAAACTGTTTTTT.